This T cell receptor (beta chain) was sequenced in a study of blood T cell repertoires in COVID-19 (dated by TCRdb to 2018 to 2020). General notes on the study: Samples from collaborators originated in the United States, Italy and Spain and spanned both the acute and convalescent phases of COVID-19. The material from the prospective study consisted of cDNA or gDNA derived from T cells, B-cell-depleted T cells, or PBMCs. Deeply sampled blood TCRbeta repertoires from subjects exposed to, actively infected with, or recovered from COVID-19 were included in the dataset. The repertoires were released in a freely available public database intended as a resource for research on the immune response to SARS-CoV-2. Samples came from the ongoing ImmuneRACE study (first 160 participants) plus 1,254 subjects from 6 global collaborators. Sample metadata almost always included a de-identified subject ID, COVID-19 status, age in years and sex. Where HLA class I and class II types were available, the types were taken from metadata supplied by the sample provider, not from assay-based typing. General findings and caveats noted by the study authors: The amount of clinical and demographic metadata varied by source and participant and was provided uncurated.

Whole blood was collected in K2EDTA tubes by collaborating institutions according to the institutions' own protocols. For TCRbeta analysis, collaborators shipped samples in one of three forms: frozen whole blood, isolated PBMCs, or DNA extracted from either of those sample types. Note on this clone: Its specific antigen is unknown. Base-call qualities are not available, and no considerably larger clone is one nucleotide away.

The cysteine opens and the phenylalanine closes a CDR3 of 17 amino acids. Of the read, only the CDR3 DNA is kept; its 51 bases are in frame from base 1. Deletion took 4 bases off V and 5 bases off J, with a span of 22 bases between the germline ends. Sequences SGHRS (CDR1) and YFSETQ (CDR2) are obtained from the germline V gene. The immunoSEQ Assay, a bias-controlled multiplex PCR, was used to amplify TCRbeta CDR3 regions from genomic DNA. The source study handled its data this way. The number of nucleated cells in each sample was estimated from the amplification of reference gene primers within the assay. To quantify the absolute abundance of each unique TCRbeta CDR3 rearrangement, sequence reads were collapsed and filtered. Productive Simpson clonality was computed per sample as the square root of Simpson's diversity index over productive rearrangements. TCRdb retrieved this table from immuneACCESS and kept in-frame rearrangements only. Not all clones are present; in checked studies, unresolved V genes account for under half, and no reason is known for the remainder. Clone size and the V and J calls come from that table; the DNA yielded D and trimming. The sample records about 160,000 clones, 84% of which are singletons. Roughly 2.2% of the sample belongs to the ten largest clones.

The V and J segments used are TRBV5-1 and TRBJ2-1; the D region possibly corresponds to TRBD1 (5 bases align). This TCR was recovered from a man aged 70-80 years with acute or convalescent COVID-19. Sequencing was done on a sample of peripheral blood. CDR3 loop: CASSGTFSGSADNEQFF. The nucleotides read TGCGCCAGCAGCGGAACGTTTTCAGGGTCGGCTGACAATGAGCAGTTCTTC.